Described below is a single T cell receptor beta chain sequence and its context. Time point of the sample: 2015-2016 season, pre-vaccination. The sample originates from a study of follicular helper T cells after annual influenza vaccination. This table comes from immunoSEQ multiplex PCR, and its TCRdb copy is limited to in-frame clones, with some not included. This sample has approximately 9,000 clones, with around 90% found just once. The CDR3 spans 15 residues. The V end was cut by 6 bases, the J end by 4 bases, with 16 bases between. Germline V gene lookup returns CDR1 MRHNA and CDR2 SNTAGT. This specimen was CXCR5+ CD38- circulating T follicular helper cells from blood, taken on the day of influenza vaccination. Subset described: circulating Tfh, non-naive CD4+CXCR5+PD-1+ (ICOS+CD38+ or ICOS-CD38-). The chain joins TRBV6-4 to TRBJ2-1; tentatively, D is TRBD2 (6 bases). The source is an adult who received the influenza vaccine. The CDR3 nucleotides read TGTGCCAGCAGCCTCGGGAGTTCCCAGTACAATGAGCAGTTCTTC. It translates to CASSLGSSQYNEQFF.